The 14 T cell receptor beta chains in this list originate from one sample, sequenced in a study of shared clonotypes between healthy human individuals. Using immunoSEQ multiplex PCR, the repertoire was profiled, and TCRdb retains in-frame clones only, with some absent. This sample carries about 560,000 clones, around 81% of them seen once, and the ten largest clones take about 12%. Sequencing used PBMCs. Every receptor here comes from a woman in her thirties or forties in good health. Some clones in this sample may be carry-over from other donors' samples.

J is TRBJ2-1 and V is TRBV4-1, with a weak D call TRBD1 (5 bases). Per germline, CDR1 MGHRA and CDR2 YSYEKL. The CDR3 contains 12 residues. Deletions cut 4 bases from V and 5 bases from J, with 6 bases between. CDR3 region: CASSLQDNEQFF. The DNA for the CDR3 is TGCGCCAGCAGCCTACAGGACAATGAGCAGTTCTTC.

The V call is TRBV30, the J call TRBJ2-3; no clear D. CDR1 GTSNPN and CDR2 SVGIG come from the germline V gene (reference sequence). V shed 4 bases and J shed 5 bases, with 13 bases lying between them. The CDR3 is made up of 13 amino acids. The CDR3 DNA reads TGTGCCTGGAAAGGAATAGCAGGAGATACGCAGTATTTT. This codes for CAWKGIAGDTQYF.

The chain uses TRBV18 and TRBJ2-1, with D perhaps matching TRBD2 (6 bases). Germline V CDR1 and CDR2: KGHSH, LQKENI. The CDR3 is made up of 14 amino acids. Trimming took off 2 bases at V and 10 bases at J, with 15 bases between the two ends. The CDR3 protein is CASSPLLASPEQFF. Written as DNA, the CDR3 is TGTGCCAGCTCACCATTACTAGCCAGCCCCGAGCAGTTCTTC. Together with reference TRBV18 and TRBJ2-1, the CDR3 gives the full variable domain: NAGVMQNPRHLVRRRGQEARLRCSPMKGHSHVYWYRQLPEEGLKFMVYLQKENIIDESGMPKERFSAEFPKEGPSILRIQQVVRGDSAAYFCASSPLLASPEQFFGPGTRLTVL.

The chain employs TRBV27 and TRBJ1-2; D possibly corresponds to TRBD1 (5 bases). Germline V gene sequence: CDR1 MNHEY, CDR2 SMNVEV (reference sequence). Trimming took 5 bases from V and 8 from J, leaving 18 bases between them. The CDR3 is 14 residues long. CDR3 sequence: CASSPGSEAGGYTF. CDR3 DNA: TGTGCCAGCAGTCCCGGGTCGGAGGCAGGGGGCTACACCTTC.

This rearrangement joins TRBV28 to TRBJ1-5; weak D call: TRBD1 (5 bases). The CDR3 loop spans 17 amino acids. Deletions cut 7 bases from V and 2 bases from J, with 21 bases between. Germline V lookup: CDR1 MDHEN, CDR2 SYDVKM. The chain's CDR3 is CASTPAEGNWGNQPQHF. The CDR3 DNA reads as TGTGCCAGCACCCCAGCGGAGGGGAATTGGGGCAATCAGCCCCAGCATTTT.

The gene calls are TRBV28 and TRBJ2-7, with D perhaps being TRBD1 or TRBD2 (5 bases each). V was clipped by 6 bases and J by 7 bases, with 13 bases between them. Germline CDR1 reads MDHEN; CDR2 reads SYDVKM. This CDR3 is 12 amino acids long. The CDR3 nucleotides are TGTGCCAGCAGGGGGCTAGCTCGTGAGCAGTACTTC. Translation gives CASRGLAREQYF.

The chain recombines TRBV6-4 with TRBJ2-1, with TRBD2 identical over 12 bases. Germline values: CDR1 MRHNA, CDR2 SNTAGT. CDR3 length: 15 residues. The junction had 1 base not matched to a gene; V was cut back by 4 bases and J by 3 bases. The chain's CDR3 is CASSALAGGYNEQFF. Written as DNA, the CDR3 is TGTGCCAGCAGTGCACTAGCGGGAGGCTACAATGAGCAGTTCTTC.

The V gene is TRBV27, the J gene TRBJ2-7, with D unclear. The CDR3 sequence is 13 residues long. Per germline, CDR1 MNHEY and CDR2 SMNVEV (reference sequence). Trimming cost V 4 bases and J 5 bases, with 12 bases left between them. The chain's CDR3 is CASSSFKGNEQYF. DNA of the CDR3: TGTGCCAGCAGTTCATTCAAGGGTAACGAGCAGTACTTC.

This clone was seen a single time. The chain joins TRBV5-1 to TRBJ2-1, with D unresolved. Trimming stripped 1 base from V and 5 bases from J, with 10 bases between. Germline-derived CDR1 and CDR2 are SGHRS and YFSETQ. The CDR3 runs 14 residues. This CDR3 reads CASSLSSQNNEQFF. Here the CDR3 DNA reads TGCGCCAGCAGCTTGAGTTCGCAAAACAATGAGCAGTTCTTC.

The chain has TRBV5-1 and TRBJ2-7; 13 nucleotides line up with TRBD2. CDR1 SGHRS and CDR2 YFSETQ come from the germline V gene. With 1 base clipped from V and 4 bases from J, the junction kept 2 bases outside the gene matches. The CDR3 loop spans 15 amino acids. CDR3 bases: TGCGCCAGCAGCTTGACTAGCGGGAGGGCGTACGAGCAGTACTTC. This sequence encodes CASSLTSGRAYEQYF.

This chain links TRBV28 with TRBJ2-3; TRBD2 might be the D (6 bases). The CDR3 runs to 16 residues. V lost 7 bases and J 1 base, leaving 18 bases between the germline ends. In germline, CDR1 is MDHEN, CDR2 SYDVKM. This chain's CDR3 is CASTPLAGLGTDTQYF. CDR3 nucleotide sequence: TGTGCCAGCACCCCGCTGGCGGGATTGGGCACAGATACGCAGTATTTT. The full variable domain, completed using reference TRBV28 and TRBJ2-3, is DVKVTQSSRYLVKRTGEKVFLECVQDMDHENMFWYRQDPGLGLRLIYFSYDVKMKEKGDIPEGYSVSREKKERFSLILESASTNQTSMYLCASTPLAGLGTDTQYFGPGTRLTVL.

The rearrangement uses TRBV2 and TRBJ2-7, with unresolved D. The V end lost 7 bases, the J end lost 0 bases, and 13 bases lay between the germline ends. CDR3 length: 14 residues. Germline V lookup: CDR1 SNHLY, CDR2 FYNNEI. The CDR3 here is CASTLDGSSYEQYF. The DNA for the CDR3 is TGTGCCAGCACCCTAGACGGAAGCTCCTACGAGCAGTACTTC. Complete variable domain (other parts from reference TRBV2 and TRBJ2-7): EPEVTQTPSHQVTQMGQEVILRCVPISNHLYFYWYRQILGQKVEFLVSFYNNEISEKSEIFDDQFSVERPDGSNFTLKIRSTKLEDSAMYFCASTLDGSSYEQYFGPGTRLTVT.

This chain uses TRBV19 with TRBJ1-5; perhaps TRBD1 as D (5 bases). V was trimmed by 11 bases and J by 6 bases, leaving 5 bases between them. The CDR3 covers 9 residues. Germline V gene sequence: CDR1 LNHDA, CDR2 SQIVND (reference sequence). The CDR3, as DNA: TGTGCCGGGGGTCAGCCCCAGCATTTT. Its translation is CAGGQPQHF. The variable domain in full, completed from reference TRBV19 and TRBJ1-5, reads DGGITQSPKYLFRKEGQNVTLSCEQNLNHDAMYWYRQDPGQGLRLIYYSQIVNDFQKGDIAEGYSVSREKKESFPLTVTSAQKNPTAFYLCAGGQPQHFGDGTRLSIL.

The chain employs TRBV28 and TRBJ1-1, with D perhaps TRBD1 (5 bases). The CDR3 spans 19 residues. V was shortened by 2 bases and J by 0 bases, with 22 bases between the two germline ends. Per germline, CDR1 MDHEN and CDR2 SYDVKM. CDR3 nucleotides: TGTGCCAGCAGTTTAGGTTTGGACACAAACCGGCCATTGAACACTGAAGCTTTCTTT. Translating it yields CASSLGLDTNRPLNTEAFF.